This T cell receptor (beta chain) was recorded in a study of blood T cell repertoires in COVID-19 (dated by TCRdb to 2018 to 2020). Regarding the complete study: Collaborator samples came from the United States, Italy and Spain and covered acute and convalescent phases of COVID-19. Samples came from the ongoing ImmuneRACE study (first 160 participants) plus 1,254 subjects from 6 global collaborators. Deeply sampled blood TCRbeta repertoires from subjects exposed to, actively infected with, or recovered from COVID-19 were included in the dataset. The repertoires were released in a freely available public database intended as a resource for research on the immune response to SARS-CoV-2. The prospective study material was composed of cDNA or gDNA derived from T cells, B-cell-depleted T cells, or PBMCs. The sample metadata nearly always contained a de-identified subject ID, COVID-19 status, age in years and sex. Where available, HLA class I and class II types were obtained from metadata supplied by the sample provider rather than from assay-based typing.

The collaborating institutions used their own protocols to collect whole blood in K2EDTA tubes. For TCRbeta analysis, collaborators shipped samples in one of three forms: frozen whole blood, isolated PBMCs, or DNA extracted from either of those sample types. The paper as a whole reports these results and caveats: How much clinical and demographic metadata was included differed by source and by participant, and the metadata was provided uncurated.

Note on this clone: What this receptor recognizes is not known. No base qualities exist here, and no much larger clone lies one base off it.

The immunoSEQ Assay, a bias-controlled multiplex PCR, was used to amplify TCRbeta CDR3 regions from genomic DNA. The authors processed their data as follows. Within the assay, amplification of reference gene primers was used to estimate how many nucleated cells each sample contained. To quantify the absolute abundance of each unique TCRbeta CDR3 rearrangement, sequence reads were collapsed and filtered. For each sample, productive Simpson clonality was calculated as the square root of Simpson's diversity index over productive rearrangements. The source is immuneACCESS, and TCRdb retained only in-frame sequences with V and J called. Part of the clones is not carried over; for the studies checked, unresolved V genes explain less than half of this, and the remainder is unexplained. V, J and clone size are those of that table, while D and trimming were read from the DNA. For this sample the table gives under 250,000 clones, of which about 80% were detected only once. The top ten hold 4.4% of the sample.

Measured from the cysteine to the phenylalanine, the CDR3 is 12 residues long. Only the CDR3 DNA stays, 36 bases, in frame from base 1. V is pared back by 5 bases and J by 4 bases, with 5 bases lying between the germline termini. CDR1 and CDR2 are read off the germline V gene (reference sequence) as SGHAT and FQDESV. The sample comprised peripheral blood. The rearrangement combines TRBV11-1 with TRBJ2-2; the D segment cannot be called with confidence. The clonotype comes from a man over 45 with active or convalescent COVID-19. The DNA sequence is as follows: TGTGCCAGCAGCCAATCCACCGGGGAGCTGTTTTTT. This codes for CASSQSTGELFF.